This TCR beta chain was sequenced in a study of blood T cell repertoires in COVID-19. The table came from immunoSEQ multiplex PCR; TCRdb's copy has only in-frame clones and leaves some out. This table holds roughly 45,000 clones, 87% found once. CDR1 and CDR2 from the germline V gene are MNHNY and SVGAGI (reference sequence). The CDR3 has 17 residues. The V gene end was trimmed by 5 bases and the J gene end by 5 bases; junction bases not matched to a gene: 9. The source material was peripheral blood. The source of this sequence is a man aged 60-69 years with active COVID-19. The chain joins TRBV6-6 to TRBJ1-6; TRBD1 matches 10 bases. The CDR3: CASSPRDRGGDNSPLHF. CDR3 DNA sequence: TGTGCCAGCAGTCCACGGGACAGGGGCGGCGATAATTCACCCCTCCACTTT.